This TCR beta chain emerged from a study of identical twins. Study results and limitations: Reduced insertions were recorded for abundant cord blood beta clonotypes, with no such pattern in memory repertoires. Modelling underestimated the level of out-of-frame TCR alpha sharing observed in monozygotic twins.

This clonotype was recorded at least ten times. The antigen remains unidentified. Healthy Caucasians made up all donors. TCRdb redid the calling of the 5' RACE reads with MiXCR, one entry per CDR3 protein. The sample comprises about 240,000 distinct CDR3 sequences, about 13% of which are singletons, and roughly 3.7% rests with the top ten. V shed 0 bases and J shed 3 bases, with 18 bases lying between them. Looked up from germline, CDR1 is LGHNA and CDR2 is YSLEER. This CDR3 comprises 17 residues. The same data also contributed to another study, on yellow fever vaccine responses in identical twins.

Sequencing input: memory (CD45RO+) T cells sorted from blood. The chain is built from TRBV4-3 and TRBJ2-7; TRBD1 might be the D (6 bases). The source of this sequence is a woman under 30 in good health. Written as DNA, the CDR3 is TGCGCCAGCAGCCAAGAGGCTATTACGGGACATTTCTACGAGCAGTACTTC. Amino acids: CASSQEAITGHFYEQYF.